A selection of T cell receptor beta chains follows, all from one sample in a study of early stage breast cancer tumors. Using immunoSEQ multiplex PCR, the repertoire was profiled, and TCRdb retains in-frame clones only, with some absent. The top ten hold about 4.4% of the sample, which has about 69,000 clones, over 80% seen once. Sequenced: blood. The receptors here all came from a person aged 35-50 years with breast cancer. CDR3s include the opening cysteine and the closing phenylalanine or tryptophan. The D gene is left open where the match is weak. Size tells how often a clone was seen (once, few, many) or the class of an expanded clone, and some rows leave it out.

j_call: TRBJ1-1
d_call: -
clone_size: few
v_call: TRBV5-6
cdr3_aa: CASSLEGRPEAFF
cdr3_nt: TGTGCCAGCAGCCTGGAAGGGAGACCTGAAGCTTTCTTT

j_call: TRBJ2-7
d_call: -
clone_size: few
v_call: TRBV4-1
cdr3_aa: CASSQDSAGFSYEQYF
cdr3_nt: TGCGCCAGCAGCCAAGATTCGGCAGGATTCTCCTACGAGCAGTACTTC

j_call: TRBJ2-5
d_call: TRBD2
clone_size: -
v_call: TRBV7-2
cdr3_aa: CASSSGLAGKTQYF
cdr3_nt: TGTGCCAGCAGCTCGGGACTAGCGGGAAAGACCCAGTACTTC

j_call: TRBJ1-2
d_call: -
clone_size: -
v_call: TRBV5-8
cdr3_aa: CATPLGGRLGGYTF
cdr3_nt: TGTGCCACCCCCTTGGGGGGAAGGTTGGGCGGCTACACCTTC

j_call: TRBJ2-7
d_call: TRBD2
clone_size: -
v_call: TRBV27
cdr3_aa: CASSFSGGEQYF
cdr3_nt: TGTGCCAGCAGTTTTTCGGGAGGTGAGCAGTACTTC

j_call: TRBJ2-3
d_call: -
clone_size: -
v_call: TRBV25-1
cdr3_aa: CASSESRLETQYF
cdr3_nt: TGTGCCAGCAGTGAATCCCGACTCGAGACGCAGTATTTT

j_call: TRBJ2-6
d_call: TRBD1
clone_size: -
v_call: TRBV5-1
cdr3_aa: CASSIPGTGSSGANVLTF
cdr3_nt: TGCGCCAGCTCAATTCCCGGGACAGGAAGCTCTGGGGCCAACGTCCTGACTTTC

j_call: TRBJ2-1
d_call: -
clone_size: -
v_call: TRBV6-1
cdr3_aa: CASSEGTMHLSYNEQFF
cdr3_nt: TGTGCCAGCAGTGAAGGGACGATGCACTTATCCTACAATGAGCAGTTCTTC

j_call: TRBJ1-4
d_call: -
clone_size: -
v_call: TRBV11-2
cdr3_aa: CASSLVVNNEKLFF
cdr3_nt: TGTGCCAGCAGCTTAGTAGTTAACAATGAAAAACTGTTTTTT

j_call: TRBJ2-2
d_call: TRBD1
clone_size: -
v_call: TRBV10-3
cdr3_aa: CAISGGQGETGELFF
cdr3_nt: TGTGCCATCAGTGGGGGACAGGGAGAGACCGGGGAGCTGTTTTTT

j_call: TRBJ1-1
d_call: -
clone_size: -
v_call: TRBV4-1
cdr3_aa: CASSQDGHSNTEAFF
cdr3_nt: TGCGCCAGCAGCCAAGATGGACATTCGAACACTGAAGCTTTCTTT

j_call: TRBJ2-2
d_call: -
clone_size: once
v_call: TRBV9
cdr3_aa: CASSVGGNTGELFF
cdr3_nt: TGTGCCAGCAGCGTTGGGGGGAACACCGGGGAGCTGTTTTTT

j_call: TRBJ1-1
d_call: -
clone_size: -
v_call: TRBV5-1
cdr3_aa: CASSLAGQNTEAFF
cdr3_nt: TGCGCCAGCAGCTTGGCAGGTCAGAACACTGAAGCTTTCTTT

j_call: TRBJ2-7
d_call: -
clone_size: -
v_call: TRBV18
cdr3_aa: CASSPPASRGSGEQYF
cdr3_nt: TGTGCCAGCTCACCTCCCGCTAGCCGGGGCTCGGGGGAGCAGTACTTC